The 21 T cell receptor beta chains reported below all come from one sample, sequenced in a study of T-cell reconstitution after alpha-beta-depleted transplantation in children. Unique molecular identifiers tagged the TCRbeta library. In TCRdb, the PCR reads were re-called with MiXCR into one record per CDR3 protein. The data contain roughly 670,000 distinct CDR3 sequences, 13% of them singletons. Source: PBMCs, taken before TCRalphabeta/CD19-depleted stem cell transplant. Source of these receptors: a girl aged 2-15 years with congenital amegakaryocytic thrombocytopenia, due to receive a stem cell transplant.

This clonotype was detected many times. The V call is TRBV5-1, the J call TRBJ2-7; D unclear. Trimming pared 0 bases from V and 12 bases from J, leaving 13 bases between. Germline CDR1 SGHRS, CDR2 YFSETQ. The CDR3 totals 12 residues. The CDR3 DNA sequence: TGCGCCAGCAGCTTGGTCGGGTTCGAGTGGTACTTC. Translating gives CASSLVGFEWYF.

The chain carries TRBV5-1 and TRBJ2-3; TRBD2 agrees at 9 bases. With 2 bases clipped from V and 2 bases from J, the junction kept 6 bases outside the gene matches. CDR1 is SGHRS, CDR2 YFSETQ, per germline. This CDR3 region has 16 residues. CDR3: CASSFPAGGSTDTQYF. CDR3 DNA: TGCGCCAGCAGCTTCCCAGCGGGAGGATCCACAGATACGCAGTATTTT.

The genes are TRBV15 and TRBJ2-1, with a possible D match to TRBD2 (5 bases). The CDR3 totals 16 residues. Germline CDR1 and CDR2: LNHNV and YYDKDF (reference sequence). V lost 0 bases to trimming and J lost 2 bases, with 11 bases between them. CDR3 amino acids: CATSRDRSGTYNEQFF. The CDR3 nucleotides are TGTGCCACCAGCAGAGATCGGTCGGGGACCTACAATGAGCAGTTCTTC.

In its sample, this clonotype was seen a few times. The gene calls are TRBV29-1 and TRBJ2-7; D is uncertain. V dropped 5 bases and J dropped 0 bases, with 8 bases sitting between them. The CDR3 is 12 residues long. Germline V gives CDR1 SQVTM, CDR2 ANQGSEA. The CDR3 DNA reads as TGCAGCGTTACAGTCCTCTCCTACGAGCAGTACTTC. It is translated as CSVTVLSYEQYF.

This clonotype showed up many times. The V call is TRBV6-1, the J call TRBJ2-1; D gene ambiguous. The CDR3 loop spans 15 amino acids. Germline lookup yields CDR1 MNHNS and CDR2 SASEGT. Trimming stripped 2 bases from V and 1 base from J, with 9 bases between. CDR3 sequence: CASSEPVVSYNEQFF. The DNA for the CDR3 is TGTGCCAGCAGTGAACCCGTAGTTTCCTACAATGAGCAGTTCTTC.

This chain joins TRBV18 and TRBJ2-7; 10 nucleotides align to TRBD1. Germline CDR1 KGHSH, CDR2 LQKENI. Trimming cost V 6 bases and J 2 bases; bases outside gene matches: 10. The CDR3 has 16 amino acids. CDR3 in amino acids: CASSLGQGGLTYEQYF. The CDR3 DNA follows: TGTGCCAGCTCCCTCGGACAGGGGGGCTTGACCTACGAGCAGTACTTC.

The chain carries TRBV6-2 or TRBV6-3 and TRBJ2-1; 12 positions match TRBD2. The germline V gene has CDR1 MNHEY and CDR2 SVGEGT. This CDR3 has 17 residues. Losses at the gene ends were 4 bases for V and 6 bases for J; bases not matched to a gene: 10. The CDR3 sequence is CASSLTSGSIFVNEQFF. The CDR3 nucleotides read TGTGCCAGCAGTTTGACTAGCGGGAGTATATTCGTCAATGAGCAGTTCTTC.

The rearrangement joins TRBV5-1 to TRBJ2-5, with a tentative D call TRBD2 (5 bases). Germline lookup yields CDR1 SGHRS and CDR2 YFSETQ. The CDR3 spans 14 residues. V was shortened by 4 bases and J by 4 bases, with 14 bases between the two germline ends. The CDR3 protein is CASSHGLLGETQYF. The CDR3 DNA sequence: TGCGCCAGCAGCCACGGACTCCTAGGAGAGACCCAGTACTTC.

As to this clonotype: One end of the junction is discordant with germline, which a read error may explain. This chain uses TRBV11-1 with TRBJ2-1; 12 bases map to TRBD2. Germline V CDR1 and CDR2: SGHAT, FQDESV (reference sequence). The CDR3 runs to 20 residues. The CDR3 region has the DNA TGTGCCAGCAGCATCGGACTAGCGGGACTTTATACAGGGTCCTACAATGTGCAGTTCTTT. This sequence encodes CASSIGLAGLYTGSYNVQFF.

The CDR3 spells CASSSNDPGLNEKLFF. In DNA, the CDR3 is TGCGCCAGCAGTTCAAACGACCCCGGGCTTAATGAAAAACTGTTTTTT. The J gene is TRBJ1-4, the V gene TRBV5-1; unclear D gene. This CDR3 spans 16 amino acids. Germline V gives CDR1 SGHRS, CDR2 YFSETQ. V was clipped by 5 bases and J by 4 bases, with 18 bases between them.

The chain uses TRBV28 and TRBJ2-7; possibly TRBD2 for D (5 bases). Germline CDR1 reads MDHEN; CDR2 reads SYDVKM. The CDR3 runs to 14 residues. V dropped 6 bases and J dropped 2 bases, with 14 bases sitting between them. The chain's CDR3 is CASRNAGSPYEQYF. DNA of the CDR3: TGTGCCAGCAGAAATGCGGGTAGCCCCTACGAGCAGTACTTC.

This clonotype was observed a handful of times. The CDR3 protein is CASSDRQLYGYTF. The DNA for the CDR3 is TGTGCCAGCAGCGACCGACAGCTTTATGGCTACACCTTC. The J gene is TRBJ1-2, the V gene TRBV6-2 or TRBV6-3; TRBD1 is a possible D gene (5 bases). The V end lost 6 bases, the J end lost 5 bases, and 13 bases lay between the germline ends. CDR1 is MNHEY and CDR2 is SVGEGT in the germline V gene. This CDR3 has 13 residues.

This clonotype was detected only a few times. V and J are TRBV6-1 and TRBJ2-3; D may be TRBD1 (6 bases). CDR1 is MNHNS, CDR2 SASEGT, per germline. V was clipped by 6 bases and J by 5 bases, with 21 bases between them. The CDR3 totals 16 residues. The CDR3 is CASRHTGAGEKDTQYF. The CDR3 nucleotides read TGTGCCAGCAGGCACACTGGGGCAGGGGAAAAAGATACGCAGTATTTT.

V gene TRBV7-9 combines with J gene TRBJ2-3; D call uncertain. Trimming shortened V by 3 bases and J by 0 bases, and 10 bases separated the two germline ends. The V gene's germline CDR1 is SEHNR and CDR2 FQNEAQ (reference sequence). This CDR3 has 15 residues. The CDR3 region is CASSFAPSSTDTQYF. DNA for the CDR3: TGTGCCAGCAGCTTCGCCCCATCTAGCACAGATACGCAGTATTTT.

This clonotype was seen at least ten times. The rearrangement uses TRBV5-1 and TRBJ2-1; perhaps TRBD1 as D (5 bases). The CDR3 length is 16 residues. With 4 bases removed from V and 9 bases from J, the gap between germline ends came to 23 bases. Germline CDR1 is SGHRS and CDR2 is YFSETQ. CDR3 nucleotide sequence: TGCGCCAGCAGCCCTAGTGGGGCTGGTCGAGCAGGTGAGCAGTTCTTC. Residues: CASSPSGAGRAGEQFF.

Only a few counts were recorded for this clonotype. The genes are TRBV30 and TRBJ2-1, with D maybe TRBD2 (6 bases). V was clipped by 5 bases and J by 9 bases, with 17 bases between them. The CDR3 is 13 amino acids. The germline gives CDR1 GTSNPN, CDR2 SVGIG (reference sequence). The CDR3 loop reads CAWLATGLSEQFF. The CDR3 nucleotides are TGTGCCTGGCTAGCGACGGGCCTCAGTGAGCAGTTCTTC.

This clonotype was observed many times. The chain employs TRBV12-3 or TRBV12-4 and TRBJ2-1, with 9 bases that match TRBD2. Losses at the gene ends were 6 bases for V and 2 bases for J; bases not matched to a gene: 5. The CDR3 has 15 amino acids. CDR3 sequence (DNA): TGTGCCAGCAGAACCTCTAGCGGGACCTACAATGAGCAGTTCTTC. Protein sequence: CASRTSSGTYNEQFF.

This clonotype has ten or more counts. The rearrangement joins TRBV12-3 or TRBV12-4 to TRBJ2-3, with no clear D. The CDR3 runs 17 residues. Deletions cut 1 base from V and 0 bases from J, with 14 bases between. The CDR3 loop reads CASSLEFRRASTDTQYF. The CDR3 DNA sequence: TGTGCCAGCAGTTTAGAGTTCCGGAGAGCTAGCACAGATACGCAGTATTTT.

This clonotype was observed many times. The CDR3 reads CSARDLPSGKGDTQYF. DNA for the CDR3: TGCAGTGCTAGAGACCTGCCTAGCGGGAAGGGAGATACGCAGTATTTT. The V call is TRBV20-1, the J call TRBJ2-3; 9 positions match TRBD2. Trimming at V came to 0 bases and at J to 5 bases, leaving 9 bases not matched to a gene. The CDR3 runs 16 residues. Germline V lookup: CDR1 DFQATT, CDR2 SNEGSKA (reference sequence).

The J gene is TRBJ2-3, the V gene TRBV20-1; 10 bases align to TRBD2. This CDR3 is 18 amino acids long. Germline CDR1 is DFQATT and CDR2 is SNEGSKA (reference sequence). The V gene end was trimmed by 6 bases and the J gene end by 2 bases; junction bases not matched to a gene: 17. CDR3 in amino acids: CSAGQLLGLAEYTDTQYF. CDR3 bases: TGCAGTGCCGGTCAATTACTCGGACTAGCGGAGTACACAGATACGCAGTATTTT.

This clonotype was detected many times. The chain employs TRBV29-1 and TRBJ2-7, with TRBD2 matching 8 bases. V gave up 4 bases and J gave up 5 bases; unmatched junction bases: 7. This CDR3 region has 13 residues. CDR1 is SQVTM and CDR2 is ANQGSEA in the germline V gene. The DNA of the CDR3 is TGCAGCGTTGGCCCGAGCGGGAGTAACGAGCAGTACTTC. It codes for CSVGPSGSNEQYF.